The T cell receptor beta chain under discussion was sequenced for a study of cytomegalovirus exposure and HLA in healthy donors. This CDR3 spans 17 amino acids. V lost 0 bases to trimming and J lost 0 bases, with 13 bases between them. CDR1 and CDR2 from the germline V gene are SGHRS and YFSETQ. Data came from immunoSEQ multiplex PCR; TCRdb stores just in-frame clones and leaves some out. Here the sample spans roughly 130,000 clones, 88% being singletons. This TCR came from a man aged 25 to 40 in good health and CMV-seronegative. Material: PBMCs. The chain has TRBV5-1 and TRBJ1-3; D ambiguous. The CDR3 is CASSLAPPAVSGNTIYF. As DNA, the CDR3 is TGCGCCAGCAGCTTGGCCCCCCCCGCGGTCTCTGGAAACACCATATATTTT.